The 12 T cell receptor beta chains presented below share a single source sample, sequenced in a study of blood T cells in healthy people across ages. Primers used in a second PCR of roughly 6 to 12 cycles were a sample-barcoded 5' primer and a J-beta primer mix. TCRdb called the 5' RACE reads again in MiXCR, with one record for every CDR3 protein. The sample has about 810,000 distinct CDR3 sequences; about 36% are singletons. Material for sequencing was blood. The source of these receptors is a young man in good health.

This clonotype was counted ten times or more. V gene TRBV7-2 combines with J gene TRBJ1-2; tentatively, D is TRBD1 (5 bases). The CDR3 has 12 residues. The germline V gene encodes CDR1 SGHTA and CDR2 FQGNSA. Trimming stripped 4 bases from V and 5 bases from J, with 8 bases between. The CDR3 nucleotides read TGTGCCAGCAGCTCGACAGTGTATGGCTACACCTTC. Encoded protein: CASSSTVYGYTF.

A word on this clonotype: A much larger clone is a single base away; this may be a read error. V usage is TRBV20-1 and J usage is TRBJ2-1; 8 nucleotides align to TRBD2. The CDR3 totals 16 residues. Germline V gene lookup returns CDR1 DFQATT and CDR2 SNEGSKA (reference sequence). The CDR3 region is CSARVRSGSSYNGQFF. In DNA form, the CDR3 reads TGCAGTGCTAGGGTCCGGAGCGGGAGCTCCTACAATGGGCAGTTCTTC.

This clonotype has just a few counts. The V call is TRBV9, the J call TRBJ2-7, with D maybe TRBD2 (5 bases). The length of the CDR3 is 14 residues. The germline CDR1 and CDR2 sequences are SGDLS and YYNGEE. Trimming took 0 bases from V and 7 from J, leaving 14 bases between them. The CDR3 reads CASSVELASWEQYF. CDR3 nucleotides: TGTGCCAGCAGCGTAGAGCTAGCCTCGTGGGAGCAGTACTTC.

The chain links TRBV5-1 to TRBJ1-2; D is ambiguous. This CDR3 has 16 residues. Trimming pared 3 bases from V and 0 bases from J, leaving 15 bases between. The germline CDR1 and CDR2 sequences are SGHRS and YFSETQ. As DNA, the CDR3 is TGCGCCAGCAGCTCGGCCGTTAAGGAAACTAACTATGGCTACACCTTC. It is translated as CASSSAVKETNYGYTF.

This clonotype appeared many times. The rearrangement uses TRBV20-1 and TRBJ1-2; D not resolved. Trimming removed 0 bases at V and 6 bases at J, with 14 bases between. This CDR3 spans 14 amino acids. Germline V CDR1 and CDR2: DFQATT, SNEGSKA (reference sequence). The CDR3: CSARDGLAPDGYTF. DNA of the CDR3: TGCAGTGCTAGAGATGGATTGGCCCCGGATGGCTACACCTTC.

This chain connects TRBV21-1 to TRBJ1-1. TRBV21-1 is listed as a pseudogene. CDR3 size: 15 residues. The CDR3 is CASSITIPPNTEAFF. The DNA for the CDR3 is TGTGCCAGCAGCATTACCATACCTCCGAACACTGAAGCTTTCTTT.

In this sample, this clonotype turned up many times. This chain uses TRBV29-1 with TRBJ1-6; TRBD1 aligns across 10 bases. This CDR3 spans 13 amino acids. Germline loops: CDR1 SQVTM, CDR2 ANQGSEA. The trim removed 7 bases at V and 10 bases at J, leaving 7 bases unmatched. The CDR3 bases are TGCAGCGCGTGGACAGGGGGGGAATCACCCCTCCACTTT. This encodes CSAWTGGESPLHF.

The rearrangement joins TRBV9 to TRBJ2-7; 7 nucleotides align to TRBD1. V was pared by 0 bases and J by 7 bases, with 16 bases of the junction left unmatched. Germline CDR1 is SGDLS and CDR2 is YYNGEE. This CDR3 spans 17 amino acids. CDR3: CASSVGGTGAWDNEQYF. The DNA of the CDR3 is TGTGCCAGCAGCGTAGGAGGAACAGGGGCGTGGGACAATGAGCAGTACTTC.

This clonotype was observed a few times. The gene calls are TRBV7-9 and TRBJ2-4; D may match TRBD1 or TRBD2 (6 bases each). Trimming removed 2 bases at V and 4 bases at J, with 15 bases between. This CDR3 spans 16 amino acids. CDR1 is SEHNR, CDR2 FQNEAQ, per germline (reference sequence). CDR3 nucleotide sequence: TGTGCCAGCAGCTTAACCTCCGGAGGGGGTAAAAACATTCAGTACTTC. This codes for CASSLTSGGGKNIQYF.

This clonotype was picked up many times. The V gene is TRBV6-5, the J gene TRBJ1-4; 9 bases map to TRBD1. The germline V gene encodes CDR1 MNHEY and CDR2 SVGAGI. Trimming took 4 bases from V and 8 from J; bases not matched to a gene: 8. CDR3 length equals 15 residues. The CDR3 bases are TGTGCCAGCAGTTGGGACAGGGCCGGGAAGGAAAAACTGTTTTTT. Translating it yields CASSWDRAGKEKLFF.

This clonotype came up a few times. A junction boundary mismatches the germline segment, possibly from a read error. The chain is built from TRBV20-1 and TRBJ1-2; D remains unclear. Germline V gives CDR1 DFQATT, CDR2 SNEGSKA (reference sequence). The CDR3 extends over 12 amino acids. In nucleotides, the CDR3 is TGCAGTGCTAGTCCCTCCGATTATGACTACACCTTC. The encoded protein is CSASPSDYDYTF.

This clonotype was counted a few times. The chain is built from TRBV12-3 or TRBV12-4 and TRBJ2-3, with 9 bases lining up with TRBD2. With 5 bases clipped from V and 4 bases from J, the junction kept 7 bases outside the gene matches. This CDR3 has 15 residues. The CDR3 loop reads CASSQSGGWPDTQYF. The CDR3 region has the DNA TGTGCCAGCAGTCAAAGCGGGGGGTGGCCAGATACGCAGTATTTT.